These T cell receptor beta chains were read from a single sample in a study of tumour-infiltrating T cells in Burkitt lymphoma. The assay was immunoSEQ multiplex PCR, and TCRdb's table has in-frame clones only and misses some. The table lists around 45,000 clones, roughly 30% of them singletons. The sample comprised tumor tissue. These receptors came from a human donor with Burkitt lymphoma. CDR3s include the opening cysteine and the closing phenylalanine or tryptophan.

>TRBV6-1|TRBJ1-5
CASSAPLTGAYSNQPQHF
>TRBV10-3|TRBJ1-2
CATCPPGGSGYTF
>TRBV7-9|TRBJ2-5
CASSLGGRETQYF
>TRBV5-4|TRBJ2-3
CASSSDPQGASTDTQYF
>TRBV19|TRBJ2-5
CASSSTAGGKQETQYF
>TRBV5-1|TRBJ1-2
CASSLAEETYGYTF
>TRBV4-1|TRBJ1-2
CASSQWGGQGYGYTF
>TRBV7-2|TRBJ2-5
CASSPTREETQYF
>TRBV7-3|TRBJ2-3
CASSFLGGPDTQYF
>TRBV7-2|TRBJ2-5
CASSTQVKETQYF